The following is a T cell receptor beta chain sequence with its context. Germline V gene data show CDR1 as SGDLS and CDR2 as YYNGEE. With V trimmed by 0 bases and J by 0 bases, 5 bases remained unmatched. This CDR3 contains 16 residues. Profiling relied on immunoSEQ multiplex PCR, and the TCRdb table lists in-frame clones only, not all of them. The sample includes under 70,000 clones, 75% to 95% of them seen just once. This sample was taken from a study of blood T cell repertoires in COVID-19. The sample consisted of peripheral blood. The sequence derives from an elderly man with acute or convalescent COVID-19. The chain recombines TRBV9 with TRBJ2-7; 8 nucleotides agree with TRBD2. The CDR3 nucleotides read TGTGCCAGCAGCGTAGAAGCGGGGGCTCTCTCCTACGAGCAGTACTTC. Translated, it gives CASSVEAGALSYEQYF.